Listed here are 17 T cell receptor beta chains from one sample, sequenced in a study of shared clonotypes between healthy human individuals (dated by TCRdb to the early 2020s). The library relied on the immunoSEQ multiplex PCR assay. The immuneACCESS repertoire file appears here via TCRdb, limited to in-frame rearrangements. These files lack a portion of the clones; in checked studies, under half of the deficit traces to unresolved V genes, and the cause of the others is not known. The sample table holds about 92,000 clones, of which around 68% were seen once. The ten biggest clones cover 50% of the sample. The sequenced sample was memory CD8+ T cells sorted from blood. The cell subset or site label, as the study defines it: CD45RO+ cells pooled with CCR7-negative TemRA cells. These TCRs come from a man younger than 40 in good health.

In regard to this clone: This same CDR3 is encoded by further DNA sequences in the sample. The rearrangement links TRBV7-9 to TRBJ2-1, with 9 positions matching TRBD2. The trim removed 2 bases at V and 1 base at J, leaving 3 bases unmatched. The CDR3 length is 16 residues. CDR1 is SEHNR and CDR2 is FQNEAQ in the germline V gene (reference sequence). CDR3: CASSLSLAGSYNEQFF. Here the CDR3 DNA reads TGTGCCAGCAGCTTAAGTCTAGCGGGGTCCTACAATGAGCAGTTCTTC.

The chain employs TRBV25-1 and TRBJ2-2; D is undetermined. The CDR3 totals 14 residues. The germline V and J ends were trimmed by 3 bases and 7 bases, with 12 bases remaining between them. Germline values: CDR1 MGHDK, CDR2 SYGVNS. The CDR3 reads CASSEGGRSGELFF. In DNA, the CDR3 is TGTGCCAGCAGTGAGGGCGGAAGAAGCGGGGAGCTGTTTTTT.

The chain uses TRBV27 and TRBJ2-7; D ambiguous. The CDR3 covers 14 residues. Looked up from germline, CDR1 is MNHEY and CDR2 is SMNVEV (reference sequence). Trimming removed 2 bases at V and 2 bases at J, with 10 bases between. The CDR3 sequence is CASSLQYGPYEQYF. The CDR3 coding sequence is TGTGCCAGCAGTTTACAGTACGGGCCCTACGAGCAGTACTTC.

The J gene is TRBJ2-7, the V gene TRBV28; no reliable D call. Germline V CDR1 and CDR2: MDHEN, SYDVKM. This CDR3 has 13 residues. Trimming pared 5 bases from V and 2 bases from J, leaving 10 bases between. For the CDR3, the DNA is TGTGCCAGCAGTGTACAGAATACCTACGAGCAGTACTTC. Translating gives CASSVQNTYEQYF.

This clone has a count of ten or more. This chain uses TRBV19 with TRBJ2-2, with D unresolved. The V gene's germline CDR1 is LNHDA and CDR2 SQIVND (reference sequence). Trimming cost V 3 bases and J 1 base, with 6 bases left between them. This CDR3 has 14 amino acids. The CDR3 DNA reads TGTGCCAGTAGTATTTGGTGGAACACCGGGGAGCTGTTTTTT. Amino acid sequence: CASSIWWNTGELFF.

The V and J genes are TRBV19 and TRBJ1-4, with D unresolved. This CDR3 contains 15 residues. The V gene's germline CDR1 is LNHDA and CDR2 SQIVND (reference sequence). V lost 3 bases and J lost 3, with 11 bases in between. This chain's CDR3 is CASSIPAVANEKLFF. For the CDR3, the DNA is TGTGCCAGTAGTATTCCCGCTGTGGCTAATGAAAAACTGTTTTTT.

Notes on this clone: This could be a read error, since a much larger clone is one nucleotide away. The chain has TRBV7-8 and TRBJ2-7, with D maybe TRBD2 (6 bases). This CDR3 is 17 amino acids long. CDR1 is SGHVS, CDR2 FQNEAQ, per germline. The CDR3 protein is CVSSQTLLATNAYEQYF. DNA for the CDR3: TGTGTCAGCAGTCAAACCCTCCTAGCGACTAATGCCTACGAGCAGTACTTC. Full variable domain (remainder filled in from reference TRBV7-8 and TRBJ2-7): GAGVSQSPRYKVAKRGQDVALRCDPISGHVSLFWYQQALGQGPEFLTYFQNEAQLDKSGLPSDRFFAERPEGSVSTLKIQRTQQEDSAVYLCVSSQTLLATNAYEQYFGPGTRLTVT.

This clone occurred a few times. The chain links TRBV6-1 to TRBJ2-2; the D gene is possibly TRBD1 (6 bases). Per the germline V gene, CDR1 is MNHNS and CDR2 is SASEGT. This CDR3 comprises 13 residues. V was cut by 11 bases and J by 4 bases, with 14 bases left in between. The CDR3 is CASQGHTTGELFF. CDR3 DNA: TGTGCCTCCCAGGGGCATACCACCGGGGAGCTGTTTTTT.

The chain uses TRBV7-6 and TRBJ2-2; 11 bases are a match to TRBD2. J gave up 2 bases and V 8 bases, and 10 bases lay outside the gene matches. The CDR3 has 17 residues. The germline V gene has CDR1 SGHVS and CDR2 FNYEAQ. CDR3 loop: CASGLGLAGGNTGELFF. In DNA form, the CDR3 reads TGTGCCAGCGGACTGGGCCTAGCGGGAGGCAACACCGGGGAGCTGTTTTTT.

The CDR3 here is CASGNGISYEQYF. In DNA form, the CDR3 reads TGTGCCAGCGGGAACGGGATTTCCTACGAGCAGTACTTC. The chain employs TRBV6-1 and TRBJ2-5; weak D call: TRBD2 (5 bases). The DNA end is more similar to TRBJ2-7, so the J call may be wrong. The CDR3 extends over 13 amino acids. Germline CDR1 and CDR2: MNHNS and SASEGT.

The chain combines TRBV5-5 with TRBJ2-3; the D gene is possibly TRBD2 (6 bases). Germline CDR1 is SGHKS and CDR2 is YYEKEE (reference sequence). Deletions cut 4 bases from V and 6 bases from J, with 15 bases between. The CDR3 spans 14 residues. CDR3 amino acids: CASSQRRGGDTQYF. The CDR3 DNA reads as TGTGCCAGCAGCCAGCGGAGAGGAGGGGATACGCAGTATTTT. Drawing the rest from reference TRBV5-5 and TRBJ2-3, the complete variable domain is DAGVTQSPTHLIKTRGQQVTLRCSPISGHKSVSWYQQVLGQGPQFIFQYYEKEERGRGNFPDRFSARQFPNYSSELNVNALLLGDSALYLCASSQRRGGDTQYFGPGTRLTVL.

The chain couples TRBV6-1 to TRBJ2-5; D might be TRBD1 or TRBD2, each matching 5 bases. Trimming removed 5 bases at V and 5 bases at J, with 18 bases between. Germline V gives CDR1 MNHNS, CDR2 SASEGT. The CDR3 consists of 15 residues. CDR3 region: CASSSPGAGRETQYF. CDR3 bases: TGTGCCAGCAGTTCTCCCGGGGCCGGCAGGGAGACCCAGTACTTC.

CDR3 protein: CASSLGGARTDTQYF. CDR3 DNA sequence: TGTGCCAGCAGTTTAGGCGGGGCTCGGACAGATACGCAGTATTTT. This chain joins TRBV27 and TRBJ2-3; tentative D call: TRBD2 (6 bases). Between the trimmed V and J ends, which lost 2 bases and 3 bases, there was a span of 12 bases. The CDR3 contains 15 residues. From germline, CDR1 is MNHEY and CDR2 SMNVEV (reference sequence).

The genes are TRBV15 and TRBJ2-6; no definite D call. This CDR3 comprises 15 residues. Germline V lookup: CDR1 LNHNV, CDR2 YYDKDF (reference sequence). The germline V and J ends were trimmed by 0 bases and 4 bases, with 7 bases remaining between them. CDR3 residues: CATSRDSAGANVLTF. The CDR3 DNA reads as TGTGCCACCAGCAGAGATAGTGCGGGGGCCAACGTCCTGACTTTC.

As for this clone: The identical CDR3 is also encoded by other nucleotide sequences in the sample. This chain links TRBV9 with TRBJ2-7, with D possibly matching TRBD1 (6 bases). Between the trimmed V and J ends, which lost 0 bases and 2 bases, there was a span of 9 bases. Per the germline V gene, CDR1 is SGDLS and CDR2 is YYNGEE. CDR3 length: 14 residues. The CDR3 is CASSVGQGTYEQYF. The CDR3 DNA is TGTGCCAGCAGCGTAGGTCAGGGGACCTACGAGCAGTACTTC.

This clone was observed a handful of times. The chain uses TRBV5-5 and TRBJ2-1; D is ambiguous. CDR1 SGHKS and CDR2 YYEKEE come from the germline V gene (reference sequence). Trimming removed 4 bases from V and 1 base from J, with 15 bases in between. This CDR3 region has 16 residues. The CDR3 bases are TGTGCCAGCAGCCAAGAACGTACCCAGTCCTACAATGAGCAGTTCTTC. Amino acids: CASSQERTQSYNEQFF.

This chain connects TRBV25-1 to TRBJ2-1; possible D gene TRBD2, 6 bases. Germline CDR1 MGHDK, CDR2 SYGVNS. The CDR3 is 18 residues long. Trimming removed 3 bases from V and 2 bases from J, with 20 bases in between. CDR3 DNA: TGTGCCAGCAGTGATCCCGCGGGACTTCCAGTCCCCTACAATGAGCAGTTCTTC. Translated, it gives CASSDPAGLPVPYNEQFF.